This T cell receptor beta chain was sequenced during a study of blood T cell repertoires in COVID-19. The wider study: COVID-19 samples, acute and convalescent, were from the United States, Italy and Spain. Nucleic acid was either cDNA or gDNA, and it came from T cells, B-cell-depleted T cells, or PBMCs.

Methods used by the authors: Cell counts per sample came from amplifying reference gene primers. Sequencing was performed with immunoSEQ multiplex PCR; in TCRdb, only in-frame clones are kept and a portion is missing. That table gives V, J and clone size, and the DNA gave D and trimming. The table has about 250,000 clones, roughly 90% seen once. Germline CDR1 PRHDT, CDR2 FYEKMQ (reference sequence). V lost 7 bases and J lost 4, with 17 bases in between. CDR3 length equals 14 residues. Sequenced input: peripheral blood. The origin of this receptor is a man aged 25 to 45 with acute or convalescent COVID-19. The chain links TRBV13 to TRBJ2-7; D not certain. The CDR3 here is CASTLPTVPYEQYF. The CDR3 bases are TGTGCCAGCACCCTCCCCACGGTCCCTTACGAGCAGTACTTC.